This T cell receptor beta chain is from a study of molecular identifiers for immune sequencing clone quantification. Overall study results and limits: For highly expanded clones, sizes could be underestimated when identical TCR molecules share a barcode.

The germline CDR1 and CDR2 sequences are SGHAT and FQNNGV. This CDR3 is built from 16 residues. The V end lost 5 bases, the J end lost 3 bases, and 16 bases lay between the germline ends. One entry per CDR3 protein, called by TCRdb with MiXCR from the PCR reads. The sample yields around 9,000 distinct CDR3 sequences, 19% seen once. Many counts were recorded for this clonotype. Its antigen is not known. Investigators produced naive CD8 libraries from around 20,000 to 1,000,000 sorted cells, drawing on 10%, 30% or 50% RNA. The chain is built from TRBV11-2 and TRBJ2-2; the D is unclear. The clonotype comes from a human donor in good health. Some libraries in this study had Jurkat cell RNA spiked in. The sequencing input was naive CD8+ T cells from blood, with Jurkat cell RNA spiked in. Subset in this sample: FACS-sorted CD8+CD4-CCR7+CD45RA+ naive T cells. The CDR3 DNA reads TGTGCCAGCAGCCATCCCGTGGGTATAGACACCGGGGAGCTGTTTTTT. It codes for CASSHPVGIDTGELFF.